This T cell receptor beta chain stems from a study of blood T cell repertoires in COVID-19. In its sample, this clone was seen once. Germline V gives CDR1 KGHSH, CDR2 LQKENI. The CDR3 runs 14 residues. The germline V and J ends were trimmed by 1 base and 4 bases, with 10 bases remaining between them. The table came from immunoSEQ multiplex PCR; TCRdb's copy has only in-frame clones and leaves some out. The profile shows 150,000 to 200,000 clones, 80% to 90% of them singletons. Specimen: peripheral blood. The J gene is TRBJ1-2, the V gene TRBV18; D not resolved. This clonotype originated in a man aged 18 to 30 who had recovered from COVID-19. CDR3 sequence reads: CASSPLSDTYGYTF. Here the CDR3 DNA reads TGTGCCAGCTCACCACTCTCTGACACCTATGGCTACACCTTC.